This T cell receptor beta chain was sequenced for a study of shared clonotypes between healthy human individuals. A deep-level run was used for the assay. Using approximately 190 ng DNA, approximately 27,000 T cell genomes, the sorted-subset replicate PCRs were run. The data were produced by immunoSEQ multiplex PCR, yet TCRdb's version contains in-frame clones alone and is incomplete. The data show approximately 940,000 clones, with approximately 80% seen just once and over 1.3% held by the top ten. This clone appeared a few times. Its target is unknown. The study's findings and limits: Apart from blood, nothing was sampled; tissue repertoires likely differ.

Germline CDR1 SGHVS, CDR2 FQNEAQ. The CDR3 is made up of 14 amino acids. Trimming took off 5 bases at V and 4 bases at J, with 11 bases between the two ends. Naive CD45RA+ and memory CD45RA-negative subsets were split from CD4+ cells. This chain connects TRBV7-8 to TRBJ1-4; D may be TRBD1 (6 bases). Material: memory CD4+ T cells sorted from blood. Specified subset: CD45RA-negative fraction. The TCR comes from a man between 18 and 35 years old in good health. CDR3 DNA sequence: TGTGCCAGCAGCGCGGACAGAATTAATGAAAAACTGTTTTTT. Translating gives CASSADRINEKLFF. The variable domain in full, with the rest retrieved from reference TRBV7-8 and TRBJ1-4, is GAGVSQSPRYKVAKRGQDVALRCDPISGHVSLFWYQQALGQGPEFLTYFQNEAQLDKSGLPSDRFFAERPEGSVSTLKIQRTQQEDSAVYLCASSADRINEKLFFGSGTQLSVL.